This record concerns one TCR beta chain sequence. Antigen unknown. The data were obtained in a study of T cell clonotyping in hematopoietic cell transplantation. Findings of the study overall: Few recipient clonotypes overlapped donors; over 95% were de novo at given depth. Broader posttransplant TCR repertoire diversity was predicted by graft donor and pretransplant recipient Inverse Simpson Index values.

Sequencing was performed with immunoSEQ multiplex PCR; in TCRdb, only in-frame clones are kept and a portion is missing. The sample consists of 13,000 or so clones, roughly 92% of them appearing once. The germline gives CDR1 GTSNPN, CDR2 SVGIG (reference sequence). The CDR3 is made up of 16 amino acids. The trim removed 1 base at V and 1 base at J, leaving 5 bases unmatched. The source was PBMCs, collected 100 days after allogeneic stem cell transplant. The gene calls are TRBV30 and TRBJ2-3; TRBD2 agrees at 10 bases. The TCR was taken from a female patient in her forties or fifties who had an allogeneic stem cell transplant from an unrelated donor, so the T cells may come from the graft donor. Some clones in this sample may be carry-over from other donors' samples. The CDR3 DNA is TGTGCCTGGAGTGCATGGGGGACTAGCGGCACAGATACGCAGTATTTT. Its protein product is CAWSAWGTSGTDTQYF.